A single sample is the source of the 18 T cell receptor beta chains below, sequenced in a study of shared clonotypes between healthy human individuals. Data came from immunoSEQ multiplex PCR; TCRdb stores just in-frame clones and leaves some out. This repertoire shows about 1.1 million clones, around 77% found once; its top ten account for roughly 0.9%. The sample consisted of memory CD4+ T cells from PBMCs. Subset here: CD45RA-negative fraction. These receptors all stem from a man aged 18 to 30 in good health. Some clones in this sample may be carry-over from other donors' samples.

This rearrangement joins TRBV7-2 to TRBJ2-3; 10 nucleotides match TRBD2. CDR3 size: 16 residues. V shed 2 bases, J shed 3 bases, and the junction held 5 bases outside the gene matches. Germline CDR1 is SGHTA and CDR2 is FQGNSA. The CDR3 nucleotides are TGTGCCAGCAGCTTAAGGGCTAGCGGGAGAACAGATACGCAGTATTTT. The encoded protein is CASSLRASGRTDTQYF.

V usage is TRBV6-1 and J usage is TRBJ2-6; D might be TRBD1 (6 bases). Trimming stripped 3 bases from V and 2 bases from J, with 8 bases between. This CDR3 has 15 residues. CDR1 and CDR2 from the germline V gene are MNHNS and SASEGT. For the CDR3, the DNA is TGTGCCAGCAGTGAGTCAGGGGCTGGGGCCAACGTCCTGACTTTC. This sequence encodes CASSESGAGANVLTF.

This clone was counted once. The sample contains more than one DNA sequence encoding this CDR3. The CDR3: CASSEGETQYF. CDR3 bases: TGTGCCAGCAGTGAGGGTGAGACCCAGTACTTC. The gene calls are TRBV2 and TRBJ2-5; D call uncertain. The germline CDR1 and CDR2 sequences are SNHLY and FYNNEI. The CDR3 contains 11 residues. The ends were cut back, 3 bases at V and 5 bases at J, with 4 bases in the middle. The variable domain in full, with the rest retrieved from reference TRBV2 and TRBJ2-5, is EPEVTQTPSHQVTQMGQEVILRCVPISNHLYFYWYRQILGQKVEFLVSFYNNEISEKSEIFDDQFSVERPDGSNFTLKIRSTKLEDSAMYFCASSEGETQYFGPGTRLLVL.

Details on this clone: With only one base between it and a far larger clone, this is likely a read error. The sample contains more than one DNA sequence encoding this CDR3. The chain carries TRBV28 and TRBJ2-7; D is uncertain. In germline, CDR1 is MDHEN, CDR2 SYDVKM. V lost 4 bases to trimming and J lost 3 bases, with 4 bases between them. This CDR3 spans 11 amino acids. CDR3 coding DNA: TGTGCCAGCAGTTCCAACTACGAGCAGTACTTC. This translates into CASSSNYEQYF.

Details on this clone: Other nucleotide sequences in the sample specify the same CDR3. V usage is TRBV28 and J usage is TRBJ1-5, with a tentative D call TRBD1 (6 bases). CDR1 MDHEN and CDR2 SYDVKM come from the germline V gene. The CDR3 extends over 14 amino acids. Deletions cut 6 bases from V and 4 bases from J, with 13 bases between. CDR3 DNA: TGTGCCAGCAGACCCGGGGGGGCTAATCAGCCCCAGCATTTT. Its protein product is CASRPGGANQPQHF.

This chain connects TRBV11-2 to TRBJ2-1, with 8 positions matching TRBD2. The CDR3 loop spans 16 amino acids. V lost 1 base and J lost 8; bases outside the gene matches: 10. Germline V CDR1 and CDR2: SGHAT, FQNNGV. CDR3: CASSLALRGGGDEQFF. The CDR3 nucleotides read TGTGCCAGCAGCTTAGCTCTCCGGGGGGGTGGCGATGAGCAGTTCTTC.

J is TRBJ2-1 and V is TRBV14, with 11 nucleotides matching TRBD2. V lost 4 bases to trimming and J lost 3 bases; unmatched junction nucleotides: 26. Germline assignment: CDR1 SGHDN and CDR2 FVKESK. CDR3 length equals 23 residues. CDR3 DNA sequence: TGTGCCAGCAGCCCCAAAAGGTGGGGAACTAGCGGGAGATCGTTGGGGCTCTACAATGAGCAGTTCTTC. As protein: CASSPKRWGTSGRSLGLYNEQFF.

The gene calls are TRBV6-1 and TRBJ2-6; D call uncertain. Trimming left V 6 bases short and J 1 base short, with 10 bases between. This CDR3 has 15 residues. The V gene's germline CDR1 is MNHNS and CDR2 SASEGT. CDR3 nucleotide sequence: TGTGCCAGCAGGGCCGGTGGGTCTGGGGCCAACGTCCTGACTTTC. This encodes CASRAGGSGANVLTF.

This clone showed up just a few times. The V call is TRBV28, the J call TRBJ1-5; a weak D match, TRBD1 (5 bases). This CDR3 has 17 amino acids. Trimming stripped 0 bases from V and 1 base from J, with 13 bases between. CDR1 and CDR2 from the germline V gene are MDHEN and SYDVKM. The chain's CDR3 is CASSLWGPGRSNQPQHF. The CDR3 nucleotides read TGTGCCAGCAGTTTATGGGGGCCAGGGAGGAGCAATCAGCCCCAGCATTTT.

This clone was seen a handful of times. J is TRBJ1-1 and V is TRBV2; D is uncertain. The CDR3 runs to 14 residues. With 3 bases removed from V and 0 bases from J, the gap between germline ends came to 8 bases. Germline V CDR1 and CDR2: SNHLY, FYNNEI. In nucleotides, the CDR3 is TGTGCCAGCAGTGAGGCCAGGCTGAACACTGAAGCTTTCTTT. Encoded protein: CASSEARLNTEAFF.

The CDR3 region is CAIRDGSKILNTEAFF. The DNA of the CDR3 is TGTGCCATCAGGGATGGGAGTAAAATCTTGAACACTGAAGCTTTCTTT. This chain links TRBV10-3 with TRBJ1-1; no reliable D call. Between the trimmed V and J ends, which lost 6 bases and 0 bases, there was a span of 17 bases. Germline V gene lookup returns CDR1 ENHRY and CDR2 SYGVKD. The CDR3 totals 16 residues.

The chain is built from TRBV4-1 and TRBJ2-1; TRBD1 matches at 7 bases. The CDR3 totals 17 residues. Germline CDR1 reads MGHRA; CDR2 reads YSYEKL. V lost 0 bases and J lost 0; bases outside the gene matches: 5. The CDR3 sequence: CASSQDPTGSSYNEQFF. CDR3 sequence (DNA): TGCGCCAGCAGCCAAGACCCGACAGGGAGCTCCTACAATGAGCAGTTCTTC.

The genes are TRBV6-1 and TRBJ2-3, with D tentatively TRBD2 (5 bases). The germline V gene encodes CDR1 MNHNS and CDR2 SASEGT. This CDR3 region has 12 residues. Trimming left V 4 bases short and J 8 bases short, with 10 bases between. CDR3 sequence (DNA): TGTGCCAGCAGTGGAGCCGGAGGTACGCAGTATTTT. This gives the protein CASSGAGGTQYF.

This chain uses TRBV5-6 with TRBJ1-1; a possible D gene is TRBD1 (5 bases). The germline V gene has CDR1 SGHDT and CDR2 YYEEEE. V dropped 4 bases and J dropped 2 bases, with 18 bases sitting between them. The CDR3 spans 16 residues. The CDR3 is CASSIGGRGSNTEAFF. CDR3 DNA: TGTGCCAGCAGCATAGGCGGGAGGGGAAGCAACACTGAAGCTTTCTTT.

The CDR3: CAWRVRTEAFF. CDR3 bases: TGTGCCTGGAGGGTCAGAACTGAAGCTTTCTTT. This chain uses TRBV30 with TRBJ1-1, with no clear D. Trimming pared 3 bases from V and 5 bases from J, leaving 7 bases between. This CDR3 contains 11 residues. Germline V gene data show CDR1 as GTSNPN and CDR2 as SVGIG (reference sequence).

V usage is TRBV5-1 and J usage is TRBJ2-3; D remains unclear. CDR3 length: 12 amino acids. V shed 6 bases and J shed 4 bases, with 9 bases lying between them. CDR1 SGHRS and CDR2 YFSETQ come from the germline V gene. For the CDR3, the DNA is TGCGCCAGCACTGTAGGGTCAGATACGCAGTATTTT. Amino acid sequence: CASTVGSDTQYF.

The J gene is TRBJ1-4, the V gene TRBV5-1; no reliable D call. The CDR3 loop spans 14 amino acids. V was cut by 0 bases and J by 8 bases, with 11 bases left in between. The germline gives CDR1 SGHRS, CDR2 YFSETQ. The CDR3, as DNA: TGCGCCAGCAGCTTGGCGGACGCAGGCGAAAAACTGTTTTTT. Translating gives CASSLADAGEKLFF.

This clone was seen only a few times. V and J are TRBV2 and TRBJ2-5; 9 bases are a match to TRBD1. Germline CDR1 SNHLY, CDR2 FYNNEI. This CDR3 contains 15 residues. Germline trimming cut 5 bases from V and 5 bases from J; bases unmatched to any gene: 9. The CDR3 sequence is CASSLDRGQGETQYF. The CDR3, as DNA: TGTGCCAGCAGTTTGGACAGGGGCCAGGGGGAGACCCAGTACTTC.